The 3 T cell receptor beta chains below all came from one sample that was sequenced in a study of cytomegalovirus exposure and HLA in healthy donors. The study ran its PCR with 60 Vbeta and 13 Jbeta primers. Clones were sequenced by immunoSEQ multiplex PCR, and TCRdb holds only the in-frame ones, with some missing. The sample carries about 130,000 clones, about 72% recorded once. Material for sequencing was PBMCs. These receptors originate from a man under 40 in good health and CMV-seropositive.

This chain connects TRBV11-2 to TRBJ1-1; 7 positions match TRBD1. Germline V lookup: CDR1 SGHAT, CDR2 FQNNGV. The CDR3 loop spans 17 amino acids. J gave up 4 bases and V 1 base, and 12 bases lay outside the gene matches. The CDR3 reads CASSLGVGKGAGTEAFF. The DNA of the CDR3 is TGTGCCAGCAGCTTAGGCGTGGGAAAGGGGGCGGGCACTGAAGCTTTCTTT.

The J gene is TRBJ2-2, the V gene TRBV5-6; 7 nucleotides align to TRBD1. The CDR3 loop spans 16 amino acids. V shed 2 bases and J 1 base; nucleotides not matched to a gene: 5. Germline lookup yields CDR1 SGHDT and CDR2 YYEEEE. CDR3 protein: CASSFRRTGNTGELFF. CDR3 in DNA: TGTGCCAGCAGCTTTAGGAGGACAGGGAACACCGGGGAGCTGTTTTTT. The whole variable domain, remainder taken from reference TRBV5-6 and TRBJ2-2, is DAGVTQSPTHLIKTRGQQVTLRCSPKSGHDTVSWYQQALGQGPQFIFQYYEEEERQRGNFPDRFSGHQFPNYSSELNVNALLLGDSALYLCASSFRRTGNTGELFFGEGSRLTVL.

The chain employs TRBV14 and TRBJ2-1; TRBD2 agrees at 13 bases. Germline lookup yields CDR1 SGHDN and CDR2 FVKESK. The CDR3 is 16 amino acids. The V gene end was trimmed by 6 bases and the J gene end by 2 bases; junction bases not matched to a gene: 4. The CDR3: CASSRTSGSPYNEQFF. The CDR3 DNA is TGTGCCAGCAGTCGGACTAGCGGGAGCCCCTACAATGAGCAGTTCTTC.